The 27 T cell receptor beta chains listed next were all sequenced from one sample in a study of regulatory T cells in long-lasting Graves disease. Libraries of TCR beta came from iRepertoire HTBI primers plus Arm-PCR of CDR3 regions. TCRdb called the multiplex PCR reads again in MiXCR, with one record for every CDR3 protein. The sample lists fewer than 350,000 distinct CDR3 sequences; over 15% were seen once. Time point defined: newly diagnosed GD, antithyroid drugs for less than 3 months. The TCR library was made from RNA that had been extracted from PBMCs in TRIzol. The starting material was peripheral blood mononuclear cells (PBMCs), obtained at new diagnosis, from a patient treated with antithyroid drugs. The receptors here all came from a female donor with Graves disease.

This clonotype was counted between two and nine times. The chain combines TRBV29-1 with TRBJ2-3; D remains ambiguous. V was shortened by 4 bases and J by 0 bases, with 5 bases between the two germline ends. Germline V CDR1 and CDR2: SQVTM, ANQGSEA. The CDR3 length is 12 residues. The CDR3 loop reads CSVGESTDTQYF. Written as DNA, the CDR3 is TGCAGCGTTGGCGAGAGCACAGATACGCAGTATTTT.

The chain links TRBV11-1 to TRBJ2-7, with D possibly TRBD2 on 6 matching bases. The CDR3 length is 14 residues. Germline loops: CDR1 SGHAT, CDR2 FQDESV (reference sequence). Trimming left V 5 bases short and J 7 bases short, with 18 bases between. CDR3 DNA sequence: TGTGCCAGCAGCGAGCGGCGGGAAAAGGGGGAGCAGTACTTC. It yields the protein CASSERREKGEQYF.

The sample holds many counts of this clonotype. This sequence joins TRBV5-1 and TRBJ1-4, with D possibly matching TRBD1 (6 bases). CDR1 and CDR2 from the germline V gene are SGHRS and YFSETQ. This CDR3 contains 13 residues. The germline V and J ends were trimmed by 7 bases and 3 bases, with 10 bases remaining between them. This CDR3 reads CASSPGANEKLFF. CDR3 bases: TGCGCCAGCTCACCAGGGGCTAATGAAAAACTGTTTTTT.

This clonotype was picked up many times. V usage is TRBV6-2 or TRBV6-3 and J usage is TRBJ2-7; no clear D. The CDR3 runs to 13 residues. The V end was cut by 11 bases, the J end by 5 bases, with 19 bases between. Germline V CDR1 and CDR2: MNHEY, SVGEGT. CDR3 DNA: TGTGCCTCAGCCCGGCCCCAGCCCAACGAGCAGTACTTC. It yields the protein CASARPQPNEQYF.

This clonotype was detected many times. This chain connects TRBV11-2 to TRBJ1-1, with D tentatively TRBD1 (6 bases). Trimming stripped 0 bases from V and 4 bases from J, with 12 bases between. The CDR3 runs to 15 residues. Germline CDR1 and CDR2: SGHAT and FQNNGV. The CDR3 sequence: CASSLDRGARTEAFF. DNA for the CDR3: TGTGCCAGCAGCTTAGACCGGGGGGCGCGCACTGAAGCTTTCTTT.

This clonotype was observed many times. The chain links TRBV19 to TRBJ2-5, with a tentative D call TRBD2 (6 bases). This CDR3 contains 14 residues. Trimming took off 4 bases at V and 1 base at J, with 10 bases between the two ends. From germline, CDR1 is LNHDA and CDR2 SQIVND (reference sequence). The CDR3 nucleotides are TGTGCCAGTAGTAGCCGGGACTCCCAAGAGACCCAGTACTTC. It encodes CASSSRDSQETQYF.

The table lists this clonotype with a few counts. The V and J genes are TRBV30 and TRBJ2-5; TRBD1 agrees at 9 bases. Germline CDR1 and CDR2: GTSNPN and SVGIG (reference sequence). The CDR3 is made up of 14 amino acids. The J segment lost 6 bases and the V segment lost 2 bases, leaving 7 bases of the junction unmatched. CDR3 loop: CAWSSTGGSKTQYF. In DNA, the CDR3 is TGTGCCTGGAGTTCGACAGGGGGGTCGAAGACCCAGTACTTC.

The chain's CDR3 is CSAPRLAGEADTQYF. CDR3 nucleotides: TGCAGTGCCCCCCGGCTAGCGGGAGAGGCAGATACGCAGTATTTT. This chain links TRBV20-1 with TRBJ2-3; 10 nucleotides line up with TRBD2. Trimming took 6 bases from V and 4 from J; bases not matched to a gene: 10. The CDR3 runs to 15 residues. The germline V gene encodes CDR1 DFQATT and CDR2 SNEGSKA (reference sequence).

The table lists this clonotype with many counts. The gene calls are TRBV2 and TRBJ2-7; TRBD2 matches at 7 bases. The CDR3 spans 15 residues. V dropped 6 bases and J dropped 0; count of bases not matched to a gene: 8. Germline-derived CDR1 and CDR2 are SNHLY and FYNNEI. The CDR3 region has the DNA TGTGCCAGCAGCCCCGGACTAGGCTCCTCCTACGAGCAGTACTTC. Its translation is CASSPGLGSSYEQYF. Combining the CDR3 with reference TRBV2 and TRBJ2-7 gives the whole variable domain EPEVTQTPSHQVTQMGQEVILRCVPISNHLYFYWYRQILGQKVEFLVSFYNNEISEKSEIFDDQFSVERPDGSNFTLKIRSTKLEDSAMYFCASSPGLGSSYEQYFGPGTRLTVT.

This clonotype was seen more than once but under ten times. The chain combines TRBV29-1 with TRBJ2-3; D is undetermined. The CDR3 runs to 12 residues. V dropped 4 bases and J dropped 5 bases, with 10 bases sitting between them. The V gene's germline CDR1 is SQVTM and CDR2 ANQGSEA. CDR3 region: CSVGLRLDTQYF. As DNA, the CDR3 is TGCAGCGTTGGTTTGAGGCTAGATACGCAGTATTTT.

This clonotype was seen a handful of times. The DNA for the CDR3 is TGTGCCAGCAGTTACTCCCGGGCTAAACCCACAGATACGCAGTATTTT. Protein: CASSYSRAKPTDTQYF. The chain combines TRBV6-2 or TRBV6-3 with TRBJ2-3; D gene uncertain. V lost 0 bases and J lost 2, with 12 bases in between. The CDR3 is 16 residues long. Germline V gene data show CDR1 as MNHEY and CDR2 as SVGEGT.

This clonotype was seen at least ten times. The chain recombines TRBV6-4 with TRBJ2-1; D not resolved. Trimming shortened V by 3 bases and J by 7 bases, and 10 bases separated the two germline ends. CDR1 and CDR2 from the germline V gene are MRHNA and SNTAGT. This CDR3 has 13 amino acids. The CDR3 loop is CASSERAMNEQFF. CDR3 nucleotides: TGTGCCAGCAGTGAACGGGCAATGAATGAGCAGTTCTTC.

This clonotype was observed once. A much bigger clone sits one base away, suggesting this may be a read error. The chain combines TRBV18 with TRBJ2-1; the D gene is possibly TRBD1 (5 bases). Germline values: CDR1 KGHSH, CDR2 LQKENI. This CDR3 region has 14 residues. The CDR3 spells CASSPLRQGNEQLF. The CDR3 DNA follows: TGTGCCAGCTCACCATTGCGTCAGGGCAATGAGCAGCTCTTC.

The sample holds a few counts of this clonotype. The rearrangement joins TRBV6-5 to TRBJ2-2; D assignment may be TRBD1 or TRBD2 (5 bases each). Germline values: CDR1 MNHEY, CDR2 SVGAGI. The length of the CDR3 is 15 residues. V was trimmed by 1 base and J by 4 bases, leaving 10 bases between them. The CDR3 protein is CASSYLRGGTGELFF. CDR3 sequence (DNA): TGTGCCAGCAGTTACTTACGGGGCGGCACCGGGGAGCTGTTTTTT.

This clonotype was detected many times. The rearrangement links TRBV14 to TRBJ1-1; D unresolved. Germline V gene sequence: CDR1 SGHDN, CDR2 FVKESK. The CDR3 loop spans 15 amino acids. V was trimmed by 6 bases and J by 6 bases, leaving 20 bases between them. This chain's CDR3 is CASSLTLLRAAEAFF. The CDR3 DNA sequence: TGTGCCAGCAGTCTTACCCTTCTGAGGGCAGCTGAAGCTTTCTTT.

This clonotype was seen repeatedly, ten times or more. V and J are TRBV11-3 and TRBJ1-2, with D possibly matching TRBD1 (5 bases). The CDR3 covers 13 residues. V lost 2 bases and J 8 bases, leaving 12 bases between the germline ends. Germline V lookup: CDR1 SGHNT, CDR2 YENEEA. CDR3 coding DNA: TGTGCCAGCAGCTTACGGGGGTCAAGCGGCTACACCTTC. This translates into CASSLRGSSGYTF. The variable domain in full, with the rest retrieved from reference TRBV11-3 and TRBJ1-2, is EAGVVQSPRYKIIEKKQPVAFWCNPISGHNTLYWYLQNLGQGPELLIRYENEEAVDDSQLPKDRFSAERLKGVDSTLKIQPAELGDSAVYLCASSLRGSSGYTFGSGTRLTVV.

The V gene is TRBV25-1, the J gene TRBJ2-3, with D tentatively TRBD2 (5 bases). CDR3 length: 16 residues. Germline V gene data show CDR1 as MGHDK and CDR2 as SYGVNS. V was pared by 6 bases and J by 8 bases, with 24 bases between. The DNA for the CDR3 is TGTGCCAGCAGCCATTGGGCCGGGGAAAGTGCAGGTACGCAGTATTTT. Amino acid sequence: CASSHWAGESAGTQYF.

This clonotype was seen at least ten times. The gene calls are TRBV19 and TRBJ1-5; D remains unclear. Germline V gene lookup returns CDR1 LNHDA and CDR2 SQIVND (reference sequence). The CDR3 length is 18 residues. The ends were cut back, 5 bases at V and 5 bases at J, with 25 bases in the middle. For the CDR3, the DNA is TGTGCCAGTAGTCTAAGCCCCGAGAGGTCCTCCCTGGATCAGCCCCAGCATTTT. This translates into CASSLSPERSSLDQPQHF. Full variable domain (outside the CDR3, taken from reference TRBV19 and TRBJ1-5): DGGITQSPKYLFRKEGQNVTLSCEQNLNHDAMYWYRQDPGQGLRLIYYSQIVNDFQKGDIAEGYSVSREKKESFPLTVTSAQKNPTAFYLCASSLSPERSSLDQPQHFGDGTRLSIL.

The chain combines TRBV19 with TRBJ1-6; D might be TRBD1 (5 bases). CDR3 length: 15 residues. The V gene's germline CDR1 is LNHDA and CDR2 SQIVND (reference sequence). Trimming cost V 4 bases and J 7 bases, with 14 bases left between them. CDR3 region: CASSKARGSNSPLHF. The CDR3 coding sequence is TGTGCCAGTAGTAAGGCGAGGGGCTCGAATTCACCCCTCCACTTT.

About this clonotype itself: The CDR3 carries no conserved terminal phenylalanine or tryptophan, so it likely arises from a read error. The DNA for the CDR3 is TGTGCCAGCAGTGAACGACAGGGCGGGAGCTCCTACGAGCAGTACCTC. It codes for CASSERQGGSSYEQYL. V and J are TRBV2 and TRBJ2-7; TRBD1 or TRBD2 may be the D gene (7 bases each). The CDR3 sequence is 16 residues long. Trimming pared 2 bases from V and 0 bases from J, leaving 14 bases between. Germline-derived CDR1 and CDR2 are SNHLY and FYNNEI.

This clonotype was counted at least ten times. The chain couples TRBV6-1 to TRBJ1-5; D is undetermined. CDR1 is MNHNS, CDR2 SASEGT, per germline. This CDR3 is built from 15 residues. Trimming stripped 6 bases from V and 2 bases from J, with 14 bases between. The CDR3 reads CASRDFQRGNQPQHF. The CDR3 DNA sequence: TGTGCCAGCAGGGATTTTCAACGGGGCAATCAGCCCCAGCATTTT.

This clonotype was observed at least ten times. The V and J genes are TRBV24-1 and TRBJ2-5; 12 nucleotides align to TRBD2. This CDR3 spans 19 amino acids. The ends lost 0 bases at V and 4 bases at J; junction bases unmatched: 11. CDR1 and CDR2 from the germline V gene are KGHDR and SFDVKD. CDR3 sequence (DNA): TGTGCCACCAGTGATTTGAAGAGCGGACTAGCGGGACGGTTAGAGACCCAGTACTTC. Translation: CATSDLKSGLAGRLETQYF.

This clonotype showed up many times. The chain carries TRBV14 and TRBJ2-1; D assignment may be TRBD1 or TRBD2 (5 bases each). Germline CDR1 SGHDN, CDR2 FVKESK. The ends were cut back, 0 bases at V and 2 bases at J, with 14 bases in the middle. The CDR3 loop spans 17 amino acids. DNA of the CDR3: TGTGCCAGCAGCCAAGATACGGACTGGGGGACCTACAATGAGCAGTTCTTC. This sequence encodes CASSQDTDWGTYNEQFF.

There are many counts of this clonotype. V and J are TRBV28 and TRBJ1-5; D remains unclear. Germline values: CDR1 MDHEN, CDR2 SYDVKM. The CDR3 is 13 residues long. The V and J ends lost 6 bases and 4 bases respectively, with 10 bases between them. In nucleotides, the CDR3 is TGTGCCAGCAGCCCACCGGGTAATCAGCCCCAGCATTTT. It encodes CASSPPGNQPQHF.

A few counts support this clonotype. The chain carries TRBV30 and TRBJ2-7, with 8 bases matching TRBD1. Germline V gives CDR1 GTSNPN, CDR2 SVGIG (reference sequence). CDR3 length: 17 residues. J gave up 4 bases and V 3 bases, and 17 bases lay outside the gene matches. Here the CDR3 reads CAWSRRAPDRVAYEQYF. The CDR3 DNA follows: TGTGCCTGGAGCCGGAGGGCCCCGGACAGGGTCGCTTACGAGCAGTACTTC.

As regards this clonotype: Germline is not matched at one junction end, which may reflect a read error. This chain links TRBV14 with TRBJ1-6, with a weak D call TRBD1 (5 bases). Germline V gene sequence: CDR1 SGHDN, CDR2 FVKESK. The CDR3 loop spans 14 amino acids. The CDR3 DNA sequence: TGTGCCAGCAGCCGACACGGGACGACGGCGCCCCCCCACTTT. Translation gives CASSRHGTTAPPHF.

This clonotype was seen a few times. This chain connects TRBV7-2 to TRBJ2-7, with a tentative D call TRBD2 (5 bases). V shed 6 bases and J shed 2 bases, with 14 bases lying between them. Germline CDR1 reads SGHTA; CDR2 reads FQGNSA. The CDR3 contains 14 residues. CDR3 DNA: TGTGCCAGCAGACCGTCGGGGAAGACCTACGAGCAGTACTTC. Translated, it gives CASRPSGKTYEQYF.